This is a list of T cell receptor beta chains from one sample in a study of circulating CD8 cells and anti-PD-1 response in melanoma. TCRdb passed the reads through MiXCR, listing each CDR3 protein once. The sample records about 380 distinct CDR3 sequences, around 7% being singletons. Here the sequenced sample was CD8+ T cells from PBMCs, taken at baseline or after one month of anti-PD-1 therapy (not recorded which). Receptors originate from a human donor with melanoma. CDR3s include the opening cysteine and the closing phenylalanine or tryptophan. D genes are given only for firm matches. Some rows mark clone size as missing; the rest say once, few, many or name a class of expanded clone.

TRBJ2-3 | large | TRBD1 | TRBV28 | CASSYATGETDTQYF | TGTGCCAGCAGTTATGCAACAGGGGAAACAGATACGCAGTATTTT
TRBJ2-1 | large | TRBD2 | TRBV29-1 | CSGRGTNEQFF | TGCAGCGGGCGGGGGACCAATGAGCAGTTCTTC
TRBJ2-1 | . | . | TRBV28 | CASSVGGLSYNEQFF | TGTGCCAGCAGTGTAGGTGGTCTCTCCTACAATGAGCAGTTCTTC
TRBJ2-7 | few | TRBD1 | TRBV27 | CASSLGRGQGQYF | TGTGCCAGCAGTTTAGGCAGGGGGCAAGGGCAGTACTTC
TRBJ2-7 | few | . | TRBV5-5 | CASSLSRGQSSYEQYF | TGTGCCAGCAGCTTAAGCCGGGGCCAAAGCTCCTACGAGCAGTACTTC
TRBJ2-5 | large | . | TRBV6-5 | CASRRKETQYF | TGTGCCAGCAGAAGAAAAGAGACCCAGTACTTC
TRBJ2-2 | large | TRBD1 | TRBV29-1 | CSATGGPNTGELFF | TGCAGCGCGACAGGGGGCCCGAACACCGGGGAGCTGTTTTTT
TRBJ2-5 | few | . | TRBV7-3 | CASSPRGTRETQYF | TGTGCCAGCAGCCCGAGGGGGACACGCGAGACCCAGTACTTC
TRBJ2-7 | large | . | TRBV27 | CASSLLGRGAIGYEQYF | TGTGCCAGCAGTTTACTAGGCAGGGGTGCTATCGGCTACGAGCAGTACTTC
TRBJ1-1 | large | . | TRBV19 | CASSIAGANTEAFF | TGTGCCAGTAGTATCGCGGGGGCAAACACTGAAGCTTTCTTT
TRBJ2-5 | large | . | TRBV27 | CASSQTAYQETQYF | TGTGCCAGCAGCCAGACAGCGTACCAAGAGACCCAGTACTTC
TRBJ1-1 | large | . | TRBV7-2 | CASSFRTEAFF | TGTGCCAGCAGCTTCCGGACTGAAGCTTTCTTT
TRBJ2-1 | few | . | TRBV28 | CASQKGVAEQFF | TGTGCCAGCCAAAAGGGCGTTGCGGAGCAGTTCTTC
TRBJ2-5 | large | . | TRBV28 | CASSFKTAFGETQYF | TGTGCCAGCAGTTTTAAGACGGCCTTTGGGGAGACCCAGTACTTC
TRBJ2-1 | large | TRBD1 | TRBV24-1 | CATRASGTGSEQFF | TGTGCCACCAGGGCTTCCGGGACAGGGAGTGAGCAGTTCTTC
TRBJ2-5 | . | . | TRBV4-1 | CASSQNLRETQYF | TGCGCCAGCAGCCAAAACTTGAGGGAGACCCAGTACTTC
TRBJ2-5 | large | . | TRBV4-3 | CASSQDRASEETQYF | TGCGCCAGCAGCCAAGATAGGGCTAGCGAGGAGACCCAGTACTTC
TRBJ1-6 | large | TRBD1 | TRBV11-2 | CASSQIGQGSNSPLHF | TGTGCCAGCAGCCAGATCGGACAGGGTTCAAATTCACCCCTCCACTTT
TRBJ2-1 | large | . | TRBV4-3 | CASSQSQGNEQFF | TGCGCCAGCAGCCAGAGCCAGGGCAATGAGCAGTTCTTC
TRBJ2-3 | large | TRBD2 | TRBV4-3 | CASSHGTSVNTDTQYF | TGCGCCAGCAGCCATGGGACTAGCGTAAACACAGATACGCAGTATTTT
TRBJ2-1 | large | . | TRBV27 | CASRTSGSYNEQFF | TGTGCCAGCAGGACGAGCGGGTCCTACAATGAGCAGTTCTTC
TRBJ2-1 | large | TRBD1 | TRBV4-3 | CASSQGQGAHNEQFF | TGCGCCAGCAGCCAGGGACAGGGGGCCCACAATGAGCAGTTCTTC
TRBJ2-7 | large | . | TRBV9 | CASAPGTHVVEQYF | TGTGCCAGCGCGCCGGGAACTCACGTGGTCGAGCAGTACTTC
TRBJ2-7 | large | TRBD2 | TRBV3-1 | CASSPSGGLGYEQYF | TGTGCCAGCAGCCCCAGCGGGGGGCTAGGCTACGAGCAGTACTTC
TRBJ2-5 | . | TRBD2 | TRBV7-3 | CASRISGTSTYLRETQYF | TGTGCCAGCAGGATATCCGGGACTAGCACCTACCTGCGGGAGACCCAGTACTTC
TRBJ1-5 | large | . | TRBV27 | CATRPGTVGNQPQHF | TGTGCCACCCGACCCGGGACGGTTGGCAATCAGCCCCAGCATTTT
TRBJ2-3 | large | TRBD1 | TRBV2 | CASSRKGATDTQYF | TGTGCCAGCAGTCGGAAGGGGGCCACAGATACGCAGTATTTT